These 32 T cell receptor beta chains came from one sample sequenced in a study (dated by TCRdb to 2016 to 2018). Libraries were prepared through RT-PCR. Sequencer: Illumina MiSeq. TCRdb passed the public sequencing reads through fastp at Q25 and MiXCR, retaining productive beta sequences. All rows with the same CDR3 protein become a single entry with the most common DNA and genes. The sample table records approximately 720,000 distinct CDR3 sequences; 12% to 15% of these occur just once. Of the sample, about 3.9% is held by the ten largest clones. Input material: memory CD4+ T cells from blood. Every receptor here comes from a female donor in good health, serving as a healthy control.

The chain links TRBV5-6 to TRBJ2-5; no clear D. V lost 1 base and J lost 5, with 6 bases in between. This CDR3 is built from 12 residues. Germline CDR1 SGHDT, CDR2 YYEEEE. The chain's CDR3 is CASSLSMETQYF. The CDR3 DNA is TGTGCCAGCAGCTTGAGCATGGAGACCCAGTACTTC.

This sequence joins TRBV6-6 and TRBJ2-1; tentatively, D is TRBD1 (6 bases). Trimming stripped 6 bases from V and 2 bases from J, with 11 bases between. The CDR3 covers 14 residues. The germline CDR1 and CDR2 sequences are MNHNY and SVGAGI (reference sequence). DNA for the CDR3: TGTGCCAGCAGGCAGGGGATCCCCTACAATGAGCAGTTCTTC. Translated: CASRQGIPYNEQFF.

This clonotype was picked up a small number of times. This chain links TRBV3-1 with TRBJ1-2; TRBD1 matches at 10 bases. Germline lookup yields CDR1 LGHDT and CDR2 YNNKEL (reference sequence). The CDR3 is 16 residues long. V shed 0 bases, J shed 0 bases, and the junction held 1 base outside the gene matches. This chain's CDR3 is CASSQEDRGTNYGYTF. CDR3 nucleotide sequence: TGTGCCAGCAGCCAAGAGGACAGGGGGACTAACTATGGCTACACCTTC.

This clonotype was observed a handful of times. CDR3 sequence: CSARDGGASGGHRRETQYF. In DNA, the CDR3 is TGCAGTGCTAGAGATGGGGGGGCTAGCGGGGGCCATAGACGTGAGACCCAGTACTTC. The chain recombines TRBV20-1 with TRBJ2-5, with 10 nucleotides matching TRBD2. The V gene's germline CDR1 is DFQATT and CDR2 SNEGSKA (reference sequence). The junction had 18 bases not matched to a gene; V was cut back by 0 bases and J by 5 bases. The CDR3 consists of 19 residues.

This clonotype was picked up a small number of times. The J gene is TRBJ1-2, the V gene TRBV9; D is undetermined. Per the germline V gene, CDR1 is SGDLS and CDR2 is YYNGEE. The CDR3 consists of 14 residues. The V end was cut by 1 base, the J end by 1 base, with 8 bases between. CDR3 sequence (DNA): TGTGCCAGCAGCGTAACCGACCTTAACTATGGCTACACCTTC. This encodes CASSVTDLNYGYTF.

The sample holds a few counts of this clonotype. V is TRBV5-1 and J is TRBJ2-5; 8 bases fit TRBD1. The germline V gene encodes CDR1 SGHRS and CDR2 YFSETQ. J lost 3 bases, V lost 4 bases, and 5 bases had no gene match. The CDR3 covers 14 residues. This CDR3 reads CASSAGGSEETQYF. DNA of the CDR3: TGCGCCAGCAGCGCAGGGGGCTCCGAAGAGACCCAGTACTTC.

This clonotype was counted between two and nine times. This sequence joins TRBV9 and TRBJ2-1; D is uncertain. The CDR3 consists of 13 residues. Germline V gives CDR1 SGDLS, CDR2 YYNGEE. V lost 1 base and J 9 bases, leaving 11 bases between the germline ends. CDR3 region: CASSVSIFAEQFF. In DNA form, the CDR3 reads TGTGCCAGCAGCGTATCGATATTCGCTGAGCAGTTCTTC.

The rearrangement uses TRBV9 and TRBJ2-1, with 10 bases fitting TRBD2. This CDR3 is built from 16 residues. Germline CDR1 SGDLS, CDR2 YYNGEE. The V gene end was trimmed by 3 bases and the J gene end by 7 bases; junction bases not matched to a gene: 10. For the CDR3, the DNA is TGTGCCAGCAGCGCGGCTAGCGGGAGCTTGATAAATGAGCAGTTCTTC. Its protein is CASSAASGSLINEQFF.

This clonotype has more than one count but fewer than ten. This chain uses TRBV20-1 with TRBJ1-5; TRBD1 matches 8 bases. The CDR3 length is 14 residues. CDR1 is DFQATT, CDR2 SNEGSKA, per germline (reference sequence). V shed 3 bases and J 7 bases; nucleotides not matched to a gene: 8. CDR3 sequence reads: CSASLQGAEQPQHF. The CDR3 DNA reads as TGCAGTGCTAGCTTGCAGGGGGCAGAACAGCCCCAGCATTTT.

The rearrangement uses TRBV5-1 and TRBJ1-2; no definite D call. Germline CDR1 is SGHRS and CDR2 is YFSETQ. The CDR3 loop spans 15 amino acids. Trimming shortened V by 1 base and J by 4 bases, and 14 bases separated the two germline ends. The CDR3 is CASSLRSSGIYGYTF. In nucleotides, the CDR3 is TGCGCCAGCAGCTTGAGGAGTTCCGGGATCTATGGCTACACCTTC.

The V call is TRBV7-2, the J call TRBJ2-1; D is possibly TRBD1 or TRBD2 (5 bases each). Germline CDR1 and CDR2: SGHTA and FQGNSA. There are 15 residues in the CDR3. The ends were cut back, 7 bases at V and 9 bases at J, with 22 bases in the middle. The CDR3 sequence: CASIPRTGRPGEQFF. CDR3 bases: TGTGCCAGCATCCCTAGAACGGGACGGCCGGGTGAGCAGTTCTTC.

This clonotype occurred a few times. V gene TRBV6-2 or TRBV6-3 combines with J gene TRBJ2-7; D is perhaps TRBD1 (7 bases). Germline V gene lookup returns CDR1 MNHEY and CDR2 SVGEGT. Trimming pared 7 bases from V and 3 bases from J, leaving 19 bases between. This CDR3 spans 15 amino acids. As DNA, the CDR3 is TGTGCCAGCACCGAAGAAGGCAGGGGGGTCTACGAGCAGTACTTC. It encodes CASTEEGRGVYEQYF.

The chain has TRBV5-5 and TRBJ2-4; D could derive from TRBD1 or TRBD2 (5 bases each). V gave up 5 bases and J gave up 2 bases, with 11 bases separating them. Germline CDR1 is SGHKS and CDR2 is YYEKEE (reference sequence). This CDR3 region has 14 residues. The DNA of the CDR3 is TGTGCCAGCAGACGGGACGACACCAAAAACATTCAGTACTTC. Translated, it gives CASRRDDTKNIQYF.

This clonotype has only a few counts. The chain uses TRBV3-1 and TRBJ1-5; no clear D. Germline loops: CDR1 LGHDT, CDR2 YNNKEL (reference sequence). V lost 1 base and J lost 10, with 11 bases in between. The CDR3 is 13 residues long. The CDR3 sequence is CASSQGTSLPQHF. DNA for the CDR3: TGTGCCAGCAGCCAAGGTACGTCCTTACCCCAGCATTTT.

This clonotype was seen only a few times. The rearrangement uses TRBV20-1 and TRBJ2-1, with 9 positions matching TRBD2. The ends lost 3 bases at V and 10 bases at J; junction bases unmatched: 7. The V gene's germline CDR1 is DFQATT and CDR2 SNEGSKA (reference sequence). The CDR3 is 13 amino acids. Here the CDR3 reads CSASVAGEVEQFF. CDR3 nucleotide sequence: TGCAGTGCTAGTGTAGCGGGAGAAGTGGAGCAGTTCTTC.

This clonotype has at least ten counts. J is TRBJ2-1 and V is TRBV20-1; D is perhaps TRBD1 (5 bases). The CDR3 is 14 amino acids. Trimming pared 0 bases from V and 8 bases from J, leaving 14 bases between. The germline V gene has CDR1 DFQATT and CDR2 SNEGSKA (reference sequence). CDR3 nucleotide sequence: TGCAGTGCTAGAGAACCGCTTAAAGGGGATGAGCAGTTCTTC. It codes for CSAREPLKGDEQFF.

Only a few counts were recorded for this clonotype. The chain uses TRBV7-6 and TRBJ2-6; D may be TRBD1 (5 bases). CDR3 length: 16 amino acids. V gave up 4 bases and J gave up 0 bases, with 10 bases separating them. Germline CDR1 and CDR2: SGHVS and FNYEAQ. DNA of the CDR3: TGTGCCAGCAGCTCCAGGGTCTTCTCTGGGGCCAACGTCCTGACTTTC. Translated, it gives CASSSRVFSGANVLTF.

This clonotype came up many times. This chain links TRBV4-3 with TRBJ2-5, with 7 positions matching TRBD1. Germline loops: CDR1 LGHNA, CDR2 YSLEER. J was trimmed by 5 bases and V by 4 bases; bases with no gene match: 4. The CDR3 has 13 amino acids. In nucleotides, the CDR3 is TGCGCCAGCAGCCGCGCACAGGGGGAGACCCAGTACTTC. Amino acids: CASSRAQGETQYF.

This clonotype was seen a few times. The rearrangement joins TRBV7-8 to TRBJ2-2, with 7 bases fitting TRBD1. The CDR3 loop spans 15 amino acids. The germline gives CDR1 SGHVS, CDR2 FQNEAQ. With V trimmed by 1 base and J by 4 bases, 3 bases remained unmatched. In DNA form, the CDR3 reads TGTGCCAGCAGCTTAGAGACAGGGAGCACCGGGGAGCTGTTTTTT. This codes for CASSLETGSTGELFF.

The gene calls are TRBV5-5 and TRBJ1-1; TRBD1 is a possible D gene (5 bases). V gave up 5 bases and J gave up 0 bases, with 11 bases separating them. CDR3 length equals 14 residues. Germline V CDR1 and CDR2: SGHKS, YYEKEE (reference sequence). The CDR3: CASSPQAMNTEAFF. Here the CDR3 DNA reads TGTGCCAGCAGTCCACAGGCAATGAACACTGAAGCTTTCTTT.

This clonotype showed up many times. J is TRBJ2-5 and V is TRBV5-1, with D unclear. Germline V lookup: CDR1 SGHRS, CDR2 YFSETQ. Trimming cost V 4 bases and J 1 base, with 8 bases left between them. The length of the CDR3 is 13 residues. CDR3 sequence (DNA): TGCGCCAGCAGCCGTCCGCCCCAAGAGACCCAGTACTTC. The encoded protein is CASSRPPQETQYF. The variable domain in full, with the rest retrieved from reference TRBV5-1 and TRBJ2-5, is KAGVTQTPRYLIKTRGQQVTLSCSPISGHRSVSWYQQTPGQGLQFLFEYFSETQRNKGNFPGRFSGRQFSNSRSEMNVSTLELGDSALYLCASSRPPQETQYFGPGTRLLVL.

V and J are TRBV4-2 and TRBJ2-4; 9 nucleotides agree with TRBD2. Germline trimming cut 1 base from V and 13 bases from J; bases unmatched to any gene: 14. Germline-derived CDR1 and CDR2 are LGHNA and YNFKEQ. This CDR3 has 16 residues. The CDR3 spells CASSQGSRGGRGGQYF. CDR3 coding DNA: TGTGCCAGCAGCCAAGGGAGTCGGGGCGGGAGGGGAGGACAGTACTTC.

This clonotype has at least ten counts. This chain uses TRBV4-3 with TRBJ2-1, with 7 bases that match TRBD2. Germline V gene sequence: CDR1 LGHNA, CDR2 YSLEER. The V gene end was trimmed by 4 bases and the J gene end by 0 bases; junction bases not matched to a gene: 3. The CDR3 extends over 15 amino acids. The CDR3 sequence: CASSPAGSSYNEQFF. The CDR3 nucleotides read TGCGCCAGCAGCCCAGCGGGGAGCTCCTACAATGAGCAGTTCTTC.

A few counts support this clonotype. This chain links TRBV7-3 with TRBJ2-2, with 11 bases identical to TRBD2. Germline V gene data show CDR1 as SGHTA and CDR2 as FQGTGA. The ends lost 5 bases at V and 7 bases at J; junction bases unmatched: 6. The CDR3 contains 15 residues. Here the CDR3 reads CASSPGLAVLGELFF. The CDR3 DNA follows: TGTGCCAGCAGCCCGGGACTAGCGGTACTCGGGGAGCTGTTTTTT.

This clonotype has only a few counts. V gene TRBV6-5 combines with J gene TRBJ2-1; a possible D gene is TRBD1 (5 bases). Trimming shortened V by 2 bases and J by 7 bases, and 15 bases separated the two germline ends. In germline, CDR1 is MNHEY, CDR2 SVGAGI. The CDR3 consists of 15 residues. CDR3 bases: TGTGCCAGCAGTTACCAGGGCCGTGGGGTAAATGAGCAGTTCTTC. The encoded protein is CASSYQGRGVNEQFF.

The chain joins TRBV4-2 to TRBJ2-7; D not certain. The CDR3 loop spans 15 amino acids. V dropped 1 base and J dropped 0 bases, with 10 bases sitting between them. Germline V gene lookup returns CDR1 LGHNA and CDR2 YNFKEQ. The CDR3 DNA reads as TGTGCCAGCAGCCAAGTGCGTCAGAACTCCTACGAGCAGTACTTC. Its protein is CASSQVRQNSYEQYF.

This clonotype was counted only a few times. CDR3 in amino acids: CAWSHLRASNQPQHF. As DNA, the CDR3 is TGTGCCTGGAGTCATCTCCGGGCGAGCAATCAGCCCCAGCATTTT. The chain uses TRBV30 and TRBJ1-5; D unclear. CDR1 is GTSNPN, CDR2 SVGIG, per germline (reference sequence). This CDR3 is built from 15 residues. The V end lost 2 bases, the J end lost 1 base, and 12 bases lay between the germline ends.

In its sample, this clonotype was seen a few times. The gene calls are TRBV7-3 and TRBJ2-6; D may be TRBD1 (6 bases). The CDR3 extends over 17 amino acids. Trimming shortened V by 5 bases and J by 1 base, and 15 bases separated the two germline ends. Germline V gives CDR1 SGHTA, CDR2 FQGTGA. The CDR3 region has the DNA TGTGCCAGCAGCCTCACAGGGACCACGTCTGGGGCCAACGTCCTGACTTTC. Translation gives CASSLTGTTSGANVLTF.

This clonotype was found a few times. V usage is TRBV7-3 and J usage is TRBJ2-7; D might be TRBD1 (6 bases). Trimming cost V 5 bases and J 1 base, with 12 bases left between them. The CDR3 has 14 amino acids. The germline V gene has CDR1 SGHTA and CDR2 FQGTGA. As DNA, the CDR3 is TGTGCCAGCAGCCCAGGGGCCAATTCCTACGAGCAGTACTTC. This codes for CASSPGANSYEQYF.

This chain links TRBV6-6 with TRBJ2-5; TRBD1 matches 8 bases. V lost 1 base and J lost 1; bases outside the gene matches: 2. The CDR3 totals 15 residues. Germline CDR1 MNHNY, CDR2 SVGAGI (reference sequence). CDR3 protein: CASSYLGTGQETQYF. DNA of the CDR3: TGTGCCAGCAGTTACTTGGGGACAGGCCAAGAGACCCAGTACTTC.

The chain couples TRBV11-2 to TRBJ1-6, with D possibly matching TRBD1 (5 bases). Germline V gene lookup returns CDR1 SGHAT and CDR2 FQNNGV. Trimming took 6 bases from V and 10 from J, leaving 16 bases between them. The length of the CDR3 is 14 residues. The CDR3 DNA reads TGTGCCAGCAGAAGTCAGGGAGACGGGTCACCCCTCCACTTT. It translates to CASRSQGDGSPLHF.

The chain couples TRBV20-1 to TRBJ1-1, with a weak D call TRBD1 (6 bases). From germline, CDR1 is DFQATT and CDR2 SNEGSKA (reference sequence). CDR3 length: 16 residues. V was trimmed by 1 base and J by 0 bases, leaving 15 bases between them. In nucleotides, the CDR3 is TGCAGTGCTAGAGCGCAGGGGATACCCATGAACACTGAAGCTTTCTTT. This encodes CSARAQGIPMNTEAFF.